The 5 T cell receptor beta chains listed next were all sequenced from one sample in a study of blood T cell repertoires in COVID-19. Assay used: immunoSEQ multiplex PCR; TCRdb lists only in-frame clones, some missing. Seen here are over 250,000 clones, over 75% observed once, and the top ten hold 13%. Sequenced material: peripheral blood. These receptors came from a human donor in a cohort sampled during active COVID-19.

This clone has just one count. The chain is built from TRBV4-2 and TRBJ2-1; 10 nucleotides match TRBD2. The CDR3 runs to 14 residues. Germline CDR1 reads LGHNA; CDR2 reads YNFKEQ. With 3 bases clipped from V and 7 bases from J, the junction kept 3 bases outside the gene matches. The CDR3: CASSQSGRVNEQFF. DNA of the CDR3: TGTGCCAGCAGCCAGAGCGGGAGGGTGAATGAGCAGTTCTTC.

This clone was counted once. The J gene is TRBJ2-1, the V gene TRBV24-1; D might be TRBD2 (5 bases). V was shortened by 2 bases and J by 12 bases, with 10 bases between the two germline ends. Germline lookup yields CDR1 KGHDR and CDR2 SFDVKD. The CDR3 is made up of 12 amino acids. The CDR3 DNA reads as TGTGCCACCAGTGATTCTCAGCGGCCGCAGTTCTTC. Translated: CATSDSQRPQFF.

CDR3 DNA sequence: TGTGCCAGCAGCTTACTAAGCGGGCCGGGCGAGCAGTACTTC. Amino acid sequence: CASSLLSGPGEQYF. V usage is TRBV7-9 and J usage is TRBJ2-7; a possible D gene is TRBD2 (6 bases). The V and J ends lost 2 bases and 6 bases respectively, with 14 bases between them. The CDR3 is 14 residues long. Germline values: CDR1 SEHNR, CDR2 FQNEAQ (reference sequence).

This chain joins TRBV11-2 and TRBJ1-2, with a tentative D call TRBD1 (5 bases). Deletions cut 5 bases from V and 8 bases from J, with 18 bases between. The CDR3 spans 14 residues. Germline CDR1 reads SGHAT; CDR2 reads FQNNGV. In DNA form, the CDR3 reads TGTGCCAGCAGCAAACTCCCCGGGACTGGGGGCTACACCTTC. Protein: CASSKLPGTGGYTF. The full variable domain, its missing parts supplied by reference TRBV11-2 and TRBJ1-2, is EAGVAQSPRYKIIEKRQSVAFWCNPISGHATLYWYQQILGQGPKLLIQFQNNGVVDDSQLPKDRFSAERLKGVDSTLKIQPAKLEDSAVYLCASSKLPGTGGYTFGSGTRLTVV.

This rearrangement joins TRBV3-1 (or the pseudogene TRBV3-2) to TRBJ2-4; perhaps TRBD2 as D (7 bases). CDR1 and CDR2 (germline): LGHDT, YNNKEL (reference sequence). The CDR3 has 17 amino acids. V lost 1 base, J lost 0 bases, and 13 bases lay in between. In DNA form, the CDR3 reads TGTGCCAGCAGCCAAGCGGTGGGGGGGCTAGCCAAAAACATTCAGTACTTC. Encoded protein: CASSQAVGGLAKNIQYF.